A single sample gave rise to the 28 T cell receptor beta chains below, sequenced in a study of graft-versus-host responses after intestinal transplantation. The data were produced by immunoSEQ multiplex PCR, yet TCRdb's version contains in-frame clones alone and is incomplete. The profile shows 95,000 to 100,000 clones, approximately 85% of them singletons. The sequences come from PBMCs, collected 255 days after intestinal transplant. Receptor source: a human patient who received an intestinal transplant, so some T cells may come from the graft donor.

This clone was seen just once. The genes are TRBV6-5 and TRBJ2-2; D is ambiguous. Per the germline V gene, CDR1 is MNHEY and CDR2 is SVGAGI. CDR3 length: 15 amino acids. Trimming cost V 2 bases and J 1 base, with 8 bases left between them. This chain's CDR3 is CASSYDYRNTGELFF. Written as DNA, the CDR3 is TGTGCCAGCAGTTACGATTATAGGAACACCGGGGAGCTGTTTTTT.

The chain couples TRBV4-2 to TRBJ2-1; D remains unclear. With 0 bases removed from V and 5 bases from J, the gap between germline ends came to 14 bases. The germline gives CDR1 LGHNA, CDR2 YNFKEQ. CDR3 length equals 16 residues. DNA of the CDR3: TGTGCCAGCAGCCAAGAGCTCAGCGCCAGCCACAATGAGCAGTTCTTC. Its protein is CASSQELSASHNEQFF.

This chain joins TRBV5-1 and TRBJ2-4; D not resolved. Deletions cut 0 bases from V and 0 bases from J, with 7 bases between. Looked up from germline, CDR1 is SGHRS and CDR2 is YFSETQ. The CDR3 covers 15 residues. Here the CDR3 DNA reads TGCGCCAGCAGCTTGGGGCAGAGAGCCAAAAACATTCAGTACTTC. Protein sequence: CASSLGQRAKNIQYF.

The CDR3 region has the DNA TGTGCCAGCAGCTTAGAAATAAGCACTGAAGCTTTCTTT. Its translation: CASSLEISTEAFF. The chain is built from TRBV7-3 and TRBJ1-1; D is undetermined. The V end was cut by 2 bases, the J end by 4 bases, with 8 bases between. This CDR3 has 13 amino acids. Germline lookup yields CDR1 SGHTA and CDR2 FQGTGA.

The chain recombines TRBV4-1 with TRBJ2-7; 9 nucleotides align to TRBD1. Per the germline V gene, CDR1 is MGHRA and CDR2 is YSYEKL. The CDR3 totals 15 residues. Unmatched junction bases numbered 9, after V lost 3 bases and J lost 6 bases. The CDR3, as DNA: TGCGCCAGCAGCCAGAAGGGACAGGGAAACGGCGAGCAGTACTTC. This encodes CASSQKGQGNGEQYF.

This clone has just a few counts. The CDR3 sequence is CAISEKGLAGNNHEQYF. CDR3 DNA sequence: TGTGCCATCAGTGAAAAGGGCCTAGCGGGGAATAACCACGAGCAGTACTTC. The V and J genes are TRBV10-3 and TRBJ2-7, with TRBD2 identical over 9 bases. Germline CDR1 is ENHRY and CDR2 is SYGVKD. The CDR3 covers 17 residues. Trimming removed 3 bases from V and 5 bases from J; junction bases left unmatched: 14.

The chain uses TRBV6-5 and TRBJ2-2, with D maybe TRBD1 (6 bases). V was clipped by 5 bases and J by 4 bases, with 14 bases between them. This CDR3 has 15 residues. CDR1 and CDR2 (germline): MNHEY, SVGAGI. CDR3 region: CASSQQGMATGELFF. The CDR3, as DNA: TGTGCCAGCAGTCAACAGGGTATGGCCACCGGGGAGCTGTTTTTT.

In this sample, this clone turned up a few times. The gene calls are TRBV6-1 and TRBJ2-3, with 12 bases identical to TRBD2. The CDR3 extends over 14 amino acids. The trim removed 8 bases at V and 6 bases at J, leaving 6 bases unmatched. Germline V gene data show CDR1 as MNHNS and CDR2 as SASEGT. CDR3 loop: CASSSGRASDTQYF. CDR3 nucleotide sequence: TGTGCCAGCTCTAGCGGGAGGGCCTCTGATACGCAGTATTTT.

The chain uses TRBV6-1 and TRBJ2-5; D possibly corresponds to TRBD1 (5 bases). Germline-derived CDR1 and CDR2 are MNHNS and SASEGT. With 7 bases removed from V and 0 bases from J, the gap between germline ends came to 9 bases. The CDR3 loop spans 13 amino acids. The CDR3 loop is CASNRRYQETQYF. Here the CDR3 DNA reads TGTGCCAGCAACAGGAGATACCAAGAGACCCAGTACTTC.

The V gene is TRBV6-5, the J gene TRBJ2-7; TRBD1 is a possible D gene (5 bases). V lost 3 bases to trimming and J lost 3 bases, with 12 bases between them. This CDR3 is built from 14 residues. In germline, CDR1 is MNHEY, CDR2 SVGAGI. The CDR3 bases are TGTGCCAGCAGTTATTCTCCAGGGAACTACGAGCAGTACTTC. Protein product: CASSYSPGNYEQYF.

The chain employs TRBV6-6 and TRBJ2-5, with D hard to call. Germline V gives CDR1 MNHNY, CDR2 SVGAGI (reference sequence). Trimming shortened V by 6 bases and J by 5 bases, and 13 bases separated the two germline ends. The CDR3 length is 13 residues. CDR3 loop: CASSKPGVETQYF. CDR3 in DNA: TGTGCCAGCAGCAAACCTGGGGTCGAGACCCAGTACTTC.

There are a few counts of this clone. The chain has TRBV7-9 and TRBJ1-4, with D maybe TRBD1 (6 bases). Germline CDR1 reads SEHNR; CDR2 reads FQNEAQ (reference sequence). CDR3 length: 12 residues. Trimming left V 2 bases short and J 8 bases short, with 6 bases between. The DNA for the CDR3 is TGTGCCAGCAGCTTACAGGGGGAAAAACTGTTTTTT. Translating it yields CASSLQGEKLFF.

This clone was seen just once. V gene TRBV30 combines with J gene TRBJ2-1; D call uncertain. The V gene lost 1 base and the J gene lost 6 bases, with 13 bases spanning the gap. The CDR3 length is 14 residues. Germline assignment: CDR1 GTSNPN and CDR2 SVGIG (reference sequence). CDR3 residues: CAWSDGLSTNEQFF. The CDR3 DNA follows: TGTGCCTGGAGTGATGGCCTAAGTACCAATGAGCAGTTCTTC.

The chain carries TRBV7-3 and TRBJ2-1; TRBD2 matches 9 bases. V dropped 5 bases and J dropped 6; count of bases not matched to a gene: 11. The germline V gene has CDR1 SGHTA and CDR2 FQGTGA. The CDR3 runs 16 residues. DNA for the CDR3: TGTGCCAGCAGCCTAGGGCTAGCGGGACCCCGCAATGAGCAGTTCTTC. The encoded protein is CASSLGLAGPRNEQFF.

V usage is TRBV18 and J usage is TRBJ2-1; D assignment may be TRBD1 or TRBD2 (6 bases each). CDR1 and CDR2 (germline): KGHSH, LQKENI. Trimming pared 1 base from V and 2 bases from J, leaving 12 bases between. The CDR3 spans 16 residues. The CDR3 sequence is CASSPRGANTYNEQFF. The CDR3 region has the DNA TGTGCCAGCTCACCACGGGGGGCAAACACCTACAATGAGCAGTTCTTC.

The V gene is TRBV27, the J gene TRBJ2-2, with a tentative D call TRBD2 (6 bases). The CDR3 contains 16 residues. V lost 1 base and J lost 4, with 13 bases in between. Germline CDR1 MNHEY, CDR2 SMNVEV (reference sequence). The chain's CDR3 is CASSLFGGVATGELFF. The DNA of the CDR3 is TGTGCCAGCAGTTTATTTGGAGGGGTGGCCACCGGGGAGCTGTTTTTT.

Only a few counts were recorded for this clone. The chain combines TRBV28 with TRBJ1-5; unclear D gene. Germline lookup yields CDR1 MDHEN and CDR2 SYDVKM. The ends were cut back, 5 bases at V and 3 bases at J, with 8 bases in the middle. The CDR3 runs 13 residues. The CDR3 here is CASSTRHNQPQHF. The CDR3, as DNA: TGTGCCAGCAGTACAAGACACAATCAGCCCCAGCATTTT.

The rearrangement links TRBV29-1 to TRBJ2-6, with a tentative D call TRBD1 (5 bases). The germline gives CDR1 SQVTM, CDR2 ANQGSEA. CDR3 size: 16 residues. Trimming removed 5 bases at V and 0 bases at J, with 14 bases between. CDR3 coding DNA: TGCAGCGTTTCGTCCCAGACAGTCTCTGGGGCCAACGTCCTGACTTTC. Translated: CSVSSQTVSGANVLTF.

CDR3 sequence: CASSRTGIGYGYTF. The CDR3 coding sequence is TGTGCCAGCAGCAGGACAGGGATAGGCTATGGCTACACCTTC. This chain uses TRBV6-4 with TRBJ1-2, with 8 bases aligning to TRBD1. V lost 6 bases to trimming and J lost 4 bases; unmatched junction nucleotides: 7. In germline, CDR1 is MRHNA, CDR2 SNTAGT. CDR3 length equals 14 residues.

The chain employs TRBV4-1 and TRBJ1-5; D call uncertain. This CDR3 spans 15 amino acids. Trimming removed 2 bases from V and 6 bases from J, with 14 bases in between. Germline V gene sequence: CDR1 MGHRA, CDR2 YSYEKL. The chain's CDR3 is CASSQPDHSGQPQHF. CDR3 sequence (DNA): TGCGCCAGCAGCCAACCGGACCATTCAGGTCAGCCCCAGCATTTT.

The V and J genes are TRBV7-2 and TRBJ2-4, with TRBD2 identical over 9 bases. Germline CDR1 and CDR2: SGHTA and FQGNSA. The CDR3 consists of 16 residues. The ends lost 0 bases at V and 7 bases at J; junction bases unmatched: 7. This CDR3 is CASSLAGGRAGNIQYF. The CDR3 DNA reads as TGTGCCAGCAGCTTAGCGGGCGGGAGGGCCGGGAACATTCAGTACTTC.

The chain has TRBV7-2 and TRBJ2-5, with 7 bases that match TRBD2. CDR1 and CDR2 from the germline V gene are SGHTA and FQGNSA. This CDR3 comprises 18 residues. Trimming cost V 0 bases and J 1 base; bases outside gene matches: 11. The CDR3 here is CASSLAGGAGVPQETQYF. CDR3 in DNA: TGTGCCAGCAGCTTAGCAGGAGGGGCGGGAGTCCCCCAAGAGACCCAGTACTTC.

V gene TRBV2 combines with J gene TRBJ2-2, with D perhaps being TRBD1 or TRBD2 (6 bases each). This CDR3 has 15 residues. V lost 7 bases, J lost 5 bases, and 17 bases lay in between. Germline V gene data show CDR1 as SNHLY and CDR2 as FYNNEI. The DNA for the CDR3 is TGTGCCAGCAAGGTTGGGGGGCAGGAAACCGGGGAGCTGTTTTTT. Translated, it gives CASKVGGQETGELFF.

The J gene is TRBJ2-4, the V gene TRBV11-2; the D gene could be TRBD1 or TRBD2 (6 bases each). Per the germline V gene, CDR1 is SGHAT and CDR2 is FQNNGV. V was clipped by 3 bases and J by 11 bases, with 11 bases between them. CDR3 size: 12 residues. CDR3 sequence (DNA): TGTGCCAGCAGCTTGGGGGGCGGAGTTCAGTACTTC. It codes for CASSLGGGVQYF.

The chain carries TRBV11-2 and TRBJ2-7; TRBD1 agrees at 7 bases. The germline V gene has CDR1 SGHAT and CDR2 FQNNGV. Trimming cost V 5 bases and J 4 bases; bases outside gene matches: 11. This CDR3 region has 15 residues. CDR3 in DNA: TGTGCCAGCAGCCACGTGAAGGGGGCCTCTTACGAGCAGTACTTC. It specifies CASSHVKGASYEQYF. Complete variable domain (other parts from reference TRBV11-2 and TRBJ2-7): EAGVAQSPRYKIIEKRQSVAFWCNPISGHATLYWYQQILGQGPKLLIQFQNNGVVDDSQLPKDRFSAERLKGVDSTLKIQPAKLEDSAVYLCASSHVKGASYEQYFGPGTRLTVT.

The chain has TRBV27 and TRBJ1-1; D is perhaps TRBD1 (6 bases). The length of the CDR3 is 15 residues. The V and J ends lost 4 bases and 1 base respectively, with 13 bases between them. Germline CDR1 MNHEY, CDR2 SMNVEV (reference sequence). As DNA, the CDR3 is TGTGCCAGCAGTTCACAGGGTTGGGAGAACACTGAAGCTTTCTTT. It codes for CASSSQGWENTEAFF.

The gene calls are TRBV28 and TRBJ2-2; D uncertain. CDR1 MDHEN and CDR2 SYDVKM come from the germline V gene. This CDR3 comprises 13 residues. The V gene lost 3 bases and the J gene lost 6 bases, with 8 bases spanning the gap. This CDR3 is CASSLLGSGELFF. CDR3 nucleotides: TGTGCCAGCAGTTTGTTGGGGTCCGGGGAGCTGTTTTTT.

The V and J genes are TRBV6-1 and TRBJ2-5; D gene unclear. Deletions cut 6 bases from V and 5 bases from J, with 10 bases between. The CDR3 totals 12 residues. Germline CDR1 is MNHNS and CDR2 is SASEGT. The chain's CDR3 is CASSGMSETQYF. For the CDR3, the DNA is TGTGCCAGCAGCGGAATGTCGGAGACCCAGTACTTC.